The present T cell receptor beta chain was sequenced within a study of blood T cell repertoires in COVID-19. About the research overall: Collection of acute and convalescent COVID-19 samples took place in the United States, Italy and Spain. Sample material is recorded as cDNA or gDNA derived from T cells, B-cell-depleted T cells, or PBMCs.

Seattle participants joined during active infection and were tracked over time. The germline V gene encodes CDR1 MNHEY and CDR2 SVGEGT. V trimming: 0 bases; J trimming: 0 bases; junction bases outside the gene matches: 1. CDR3 length: 17 amino acids. Authors' processing steps: It was from reference gene primer amplification that nucleated cell counts were estimated. The protocol was immunoSEQ multiplex PCR, while the TCRdb copy is restricted to in-frame clones and leaves out a portion. V and J calls and clone size follow that table, whereas D and trimming were derived from the DNA. The sample holds 140,000 to 150,000 clones, 85% to 90% seen once.

The receptor was isolated from a man younger than 30 with COVID-19, enrolled during active disease. The specimen sequenced was peripheral blood. This chain uses TRBV6-2 or TRBV6-3 with TRBJ2-2; 10 nucleotides agree with TRBD2. This chain's CDR3 is CASSYSAGGSNTGELFF. The CDR3 DNA reads as TGTGCCAGCAGTTACTCAGCGGGAGGGTCGAACACCGGGGAGCTGTTTTTT.